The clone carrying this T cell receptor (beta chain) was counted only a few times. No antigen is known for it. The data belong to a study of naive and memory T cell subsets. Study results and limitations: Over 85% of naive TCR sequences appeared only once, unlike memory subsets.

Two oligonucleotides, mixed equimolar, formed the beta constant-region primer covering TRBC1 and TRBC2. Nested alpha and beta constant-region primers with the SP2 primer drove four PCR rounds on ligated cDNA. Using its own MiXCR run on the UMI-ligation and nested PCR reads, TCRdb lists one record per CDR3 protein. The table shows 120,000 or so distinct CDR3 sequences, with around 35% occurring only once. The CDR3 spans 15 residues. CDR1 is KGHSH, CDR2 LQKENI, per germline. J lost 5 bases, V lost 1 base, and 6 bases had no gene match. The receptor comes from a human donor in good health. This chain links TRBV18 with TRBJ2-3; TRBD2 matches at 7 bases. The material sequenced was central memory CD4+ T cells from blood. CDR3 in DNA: TGTGCCAGCTCACCACTCGGGAGGCCGGGAGATACGCAGTATTTT. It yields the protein CASSPLGRPGDTQYF.